Here is one T cell receptor beta chain with its context. Antigen specificity is unknown. This sample was taken from a study of T-cell reconstitution after alpha-beta-depleted transplantation in children. Study observations and caveats: The study traced high day-60 TCRbeta diversity in some patients to surviving recipient T cells and thymic progenitors. Approximately two months post-transplant, alpha-beta T cells reportedly originated from several hundred expanded graft clones. By one year post-transplant, T-cell counts and diversity largely arose from T cells that were newly produced.

Unique molecular identifiers were used in preparing the TCRbeta library. MiXCR was run by TCRdb on the PCR reads, yielding one entry per CDR3 protein. Of a few hundred thousand distinct CDR3 sequences in the sample, around 16% are singletons; the top ten hold 25% to 30%. The TCR was taken from a boy in the first two years of life who had a stem cell transplant for Wiskott-Aldrich syndrome, so the T cells may come from the graft donor. This specimen consisted of PBMCs, mostly from graft donor cells, obtained 360 days after TCRalphabeta/CD19-depleted stem cell transplant.

CDR3 sequence: CASSPGGQGRNQPQHF. CDR3 nucleotides: TGTGCCAGCAGCCCCGGCGGACAGGGCCGAAATCAGCCCCAGCATTTT. The chain has TRBV7-9 and TRBJ1-5, with TRBD1 matching 8 bases. Trimming cost V 5 bases and J 4 bases; bases outside gene matches: 10. Germline-derived CDR1 and CDR2 are SEHNR and FQNEAQ (reference sequence). The CDR3 consists of 16 residues.